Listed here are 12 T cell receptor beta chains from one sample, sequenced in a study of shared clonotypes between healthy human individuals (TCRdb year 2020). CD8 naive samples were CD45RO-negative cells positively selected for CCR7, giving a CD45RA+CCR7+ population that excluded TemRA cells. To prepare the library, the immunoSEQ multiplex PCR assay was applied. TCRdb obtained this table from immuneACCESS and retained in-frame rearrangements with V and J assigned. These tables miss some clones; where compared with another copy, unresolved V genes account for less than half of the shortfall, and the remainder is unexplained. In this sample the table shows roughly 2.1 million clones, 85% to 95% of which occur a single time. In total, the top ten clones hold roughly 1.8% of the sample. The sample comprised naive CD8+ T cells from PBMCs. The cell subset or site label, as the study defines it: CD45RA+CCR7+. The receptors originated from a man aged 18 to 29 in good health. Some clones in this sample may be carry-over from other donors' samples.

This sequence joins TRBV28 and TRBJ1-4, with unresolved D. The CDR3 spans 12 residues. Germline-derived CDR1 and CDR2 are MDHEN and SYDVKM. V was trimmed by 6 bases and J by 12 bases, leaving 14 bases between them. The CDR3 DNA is TGTGCCAGCAGAACTCCCCCCTCGGAACTGTTTTTT. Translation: CASRTPPSELFF.

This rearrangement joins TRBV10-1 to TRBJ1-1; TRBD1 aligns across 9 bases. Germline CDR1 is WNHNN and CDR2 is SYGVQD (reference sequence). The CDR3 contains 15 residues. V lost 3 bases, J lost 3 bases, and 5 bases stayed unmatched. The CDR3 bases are TGCGCCAGCAGTGATGGGGACAGGGATTACACTGAAGCTTTCTTT. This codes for CASSDGDRDYTEAFF.

For the CDR3, the DNA is TGTGCCAGCAGCTTTGGGGGGGAGGGTCCAGATACGCAGTATTTT. It yields the protein CASSFGGEGPDTQYF. This sequence joins TRBV11-3 and TRBJ2-3, with 7 nucleotides matching TRBD2. Germline V gives CDR1 SGHNT, CDR2 YENEEA. The CDR3 covers 15 residues. V trimming: 3 bases; J trimming: 4 bases; junction bases outside the gene matches: 7.

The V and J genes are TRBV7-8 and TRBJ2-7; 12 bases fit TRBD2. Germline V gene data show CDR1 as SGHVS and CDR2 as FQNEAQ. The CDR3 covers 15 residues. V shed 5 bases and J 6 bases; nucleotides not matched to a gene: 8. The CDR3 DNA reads TGTGCCAGCAGCGATGGACTAGCGGGATCCCCCGAGCAGTACTTC. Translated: CASSDGLAGSPEQYF.

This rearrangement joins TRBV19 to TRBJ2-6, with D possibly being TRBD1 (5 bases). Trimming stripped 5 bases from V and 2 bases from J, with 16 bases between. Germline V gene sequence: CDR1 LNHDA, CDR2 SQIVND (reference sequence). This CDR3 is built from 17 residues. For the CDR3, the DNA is TGTGCCAGTAGTCAAGTATCAGGGTTTGCTGGGGCCAACGTCCTGACTTTC. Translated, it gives CASSQVSGFAGANVLTF.

This CDR3 is CASSIAPGMETQYF. The CDR3 nucleotides are TGTGCCAGTAGTATAGCCCCAGGGATGGAGACCCAGTACTTC. The chain carries TRBV19 and TRBJ2-5, with D possibly being TRBD1 (5 bases). Germline CDR1 LNHDA, CDR2 SQIVND (reference sequence). This CDR3 has 14 residues. The V gene lost 1 base and the J gene lost 5 bases, with 11 bases spanning the gap.

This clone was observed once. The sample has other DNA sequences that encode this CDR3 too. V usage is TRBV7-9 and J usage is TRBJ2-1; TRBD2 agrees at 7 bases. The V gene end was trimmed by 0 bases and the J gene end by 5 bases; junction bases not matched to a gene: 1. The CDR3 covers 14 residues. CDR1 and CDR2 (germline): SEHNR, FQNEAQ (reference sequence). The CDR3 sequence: CASSLAGGHNEQFF. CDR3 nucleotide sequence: TGTGCCAGCAGCTTAGCGGGAGGGCACAATGAGCAGTTCTTC.

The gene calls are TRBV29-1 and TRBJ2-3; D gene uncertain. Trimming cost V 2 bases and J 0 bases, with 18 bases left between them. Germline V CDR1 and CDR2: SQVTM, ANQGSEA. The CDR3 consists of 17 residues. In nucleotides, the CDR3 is TGCAGCGTTGAATTGGGCACCCACCCTAGGAGCACAGATACGCAGTATTTT. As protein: CSVELGTHPRSTDTQYF.

Written as DNA, the CDR3 is TGTGCCAGCAGCTTCCCAGGGGGACAGGGGGCTGATGAGCAGTTCTTC. This translates into CASSFPGGQGADEQFF. The J gene is TRBJ2-1, the V gene TRBV7-9; 12 nucleotides match TRBD1. The ends lost 3 bases at V and 8 bases at J; junction bases unmatched: 8. This CDR3 region has 16 residues. Germline CDR1 reads SEHNR; CDR2 reads FQNEAQ (reference sequence).

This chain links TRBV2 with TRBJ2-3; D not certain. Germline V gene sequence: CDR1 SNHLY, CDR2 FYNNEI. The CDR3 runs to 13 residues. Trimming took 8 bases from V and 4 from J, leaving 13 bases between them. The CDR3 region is CASDHSNPDTQYF. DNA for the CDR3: TGTGCCAGCGATCACTCAAACCCAGATACGCAGTATTTT.

The CDR3 coding sequence is TGTGCCAGCAGGGCAAGATCGGGACTAGCTTTTACAGATACGCAGTATTTT. It translates to CASRARSGLAFTDTQYF. This sequence joins TRBV27 and TRBJ2-3, with TRBD2 matching 9 bases. Per germline, CDR1 MNHEY and CDR2 SMNVEV (reference sequence). This CDR3 contains 17 residues. Trimming removed 6 bases from V and 3 bases from J; junction bases left unmatched: 13.

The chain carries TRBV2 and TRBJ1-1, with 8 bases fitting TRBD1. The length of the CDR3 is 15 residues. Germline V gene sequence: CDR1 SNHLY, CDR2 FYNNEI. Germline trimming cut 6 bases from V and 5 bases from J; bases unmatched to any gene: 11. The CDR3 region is CASSYDRGGKTEAFF. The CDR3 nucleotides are TGTGCCAGCAGCTACGACAGGGGAGGAAAGACTGAAGCTTTCTTT.